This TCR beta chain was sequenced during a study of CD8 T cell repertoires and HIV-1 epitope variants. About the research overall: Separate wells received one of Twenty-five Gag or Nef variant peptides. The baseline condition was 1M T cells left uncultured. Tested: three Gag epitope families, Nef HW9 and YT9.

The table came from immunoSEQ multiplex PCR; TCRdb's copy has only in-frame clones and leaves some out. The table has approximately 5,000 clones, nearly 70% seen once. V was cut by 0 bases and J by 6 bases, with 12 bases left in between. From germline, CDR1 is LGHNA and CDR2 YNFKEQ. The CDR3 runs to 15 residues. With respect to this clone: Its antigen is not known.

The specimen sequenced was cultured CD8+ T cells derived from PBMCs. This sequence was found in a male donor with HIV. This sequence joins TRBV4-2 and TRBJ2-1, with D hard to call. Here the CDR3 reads CASSQESRNGNEQFF. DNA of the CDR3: TGTGCCAGCAGCCAAGAAAGCCGGAATGGCAATGAGCAGTTCTTC.